This T cell receptor (beta chain) originates from a study of beta chain features in type 1 diabetes. Study as a whole: The patients were much like the healthy donors in age, gender and cell yields.

Per donor, one heparinised blood draw averaged about 110 mL. Sorting based on CD45RO/CCR7/CD25/CD127/CD95/CD27 separated CD4+ naive, central memory, regulatory and stem cell-like memory cells. Sorting gave populations that all exceeded 95% purity. The CDR3 sequence is 14 residues long. Trimming stripped 4 bases from V and 3 bases from J, with 10 bases between. Germline CDR1 and CDR2: SNHLY and FYNNEI. Isolated RNA was reverse transcribed in full, so expressed TCRB transcripts were sequenced. Here immunoSEQ multiplex PCR was the method, and the copy in TCRdb shows in-frame clones only, minus some. Here the sample spans over 600,000 clones, around 12% being singletons. This clone showed up just a few times. Its antigen is unknown. Study outcomes and limitations: TCRB CDR3 length was moderately but significantly reduced in all four CD4+ subsets of Type 1 diabetes patients.

Sequencing was done on a sample of naive CD4+ T cells from blood. This chain joins TRBV2 and TRBJ1-3; TRBD1 is a possible D gene (5 bases). This TCR came from a man in his thirties or forties with type 1 diabetes. CDR3: CASSAGRDGNTIYF. CDR3 coding DNA: TGTGCCAGCAGTGCGGGCAGGGATGGAAACACCATATATTTT.